The next 13 T cell receptor beta chains were all read from a single sample in a study of blood T cells in healthy people across ages. The second PCR ran roughly 6 to 12 cycles with a sample-barcoded 5' primer and J-beta primers. MiXCR, applied by TCRdb to the 5' RACE reads, yields one record per CDR3 protein. The table lists about 780,000 distinct CDR3 sequences, about half of them singletons. The sequencing input was blood. These receptors were taken from an elderly man in good health.

This clonotype has just a few counts. This rearrangement joins TRBV29-1 to TRBJ2-5; perhaps D is TRBD1 or TRBD2 (7 bases each). V gave up 6 bases and J gave up 2 bases, with 25 bases separating them. This CDR3 contains 17 residues. CDR1 SQVTM and CDR2 ANQGSEA come from the germline V gene. The CDR3 here is CSVASGTVSKAQETQYF. In nucleotides, the CDR3 is TGCAGCGTCGCCAGCGGGACAGTGTCCAAAGCGCAAGAGACCCAGTACTTC.

This clonotype has ten or more counts. The V gene is TRBV29-1, the J gene TRBJ2-7; D may match TRBD1 or TRBD2 (5 bases each). This CDR3 has 15 amino acids. The V and J ends lost 6 bases and 2 bases respectively, with 20 bases between them. Germline V gives CDR1 SQVTM, CDR2 ANQGSEA. CDR3 amino acids: CSVANNPGPTYEQYF. CDR3 DNA: TGCAGCGTAGCGAACAATCCGGGGCCTACCTACGAGCAGTACTTC.

J is TRBJ2-3 and V is TRBV20-1; 10 nucleotides line up with TRBD2. Germline assignment: CDR1 DFQATT and CDR2 SNEGSKA (reference sequence). V trimming: 6 bases; J trimming: 5 bases; junction bases outside the gene matches: 11. The CDR3 loop spans 15 amino acids. For the CDR3, the DNA is TGCAGTGCGAACCAGCGGGAGGGCCGGAGAGATACGCAGTATTTT. Amino acids: CSANQREGRRDTQYF.

This clonotype was seen a handful of times. This chain links TRBV20-1 with TRBJ2-1, with 7 nucleotides matching TRBD2. CDR1 is DFQATT and CDR2 is SNEGSKA in the germline V gene (reference sequence). The junction had 4 bases not matched to a gene; V was cut back by 5 bases and J by 9 bases. The CDR3 is 11 residues long. CDR3 sequence: CSAGGGIEQFF. CDR3 nucleotide sequence: TGCAGTGCTGGGGGGGGTATTGAGCAGTTCTTC.

This chain links TRBV5-1 with TRBJ1-6; D is unresolved. V was cut by 0 bases and J by 5 bases, with 9 bases left in between. The CDR3 is made up of 15 amino acids. Looked up from germline, CDR1 is SGHRS and CDR2 is YFSETQ. CDR3 amino acids: CASSLDSSNNSPLHF. For the CDR3, the DNA is TGCGCCAGCAGCTTGGACAGTTCGAATAATTCACCCCTCCACTTT.

V and J are TRBV7-2 and TRBJ2-4; the match to TRBD1 covers 11 bases. The CDR3 runs to 16 residues. V shed 0 bases and J 7 bases; nucleotides not matched to a gene: 5. The V gene's germline CDR1 is SGHTA and CDR2 FQGNSA. CDR3 residues: CASSLAGQGVWNIQYF. The CDR3 region has the DNA TGTGCCAGCAGCTTAGCGGGACAGGGGGTTTGGAACATTCAGTACTTC.

The V gene is TRBV6-2 or TRBV6-3, the J gene TRBJ2-7; no clear D. The CDR3 extends over 13 amino acids. CDR1 is MNHEY, CDR2 SVGEGT, per germline. The V gene lost 6 bases and the J gene lost 7 bases, with 16 bases spanning the gap. The CDR3 DNA is TGTGCCAGCAGGGACCCGGGCTCAGATGAGCAGTACTTC. Amino acid sequence: CASRDPGSDEQYF.

In the case of this clonotype: The junction departs from the called germline gene at one end, perhaps through a read error. The chain links TRBV5-1 to TRBJ2-1; perhaps TRBD1 as D (5 bases). The CDR3 is 16 residues long. Germline V gives CDR1 SGHRS, CDR2 YFSETQ. The CDR3 region has the DNA TGCGCCAGCAGCTTGGATCTCAGGGCCCCCTACAGTGAGCAGTTCTTC. It translates to CASSLDLRAPYSEQFF. The complete variable domain, with remaining parts taken from reference TRBV5-1 and TRBJ2-1, reads KAGVTQTPRYLIKTRGQQVTLSCSPISGHRSVSWYQQTPGQGLQFLFEYFSETQRNKGNFPGRFSGRQFSNSRSEMNVSTLELGDSALYLCASSLDLRAPYSEQFFGPGTRLTVL.

Remarks on this clonotype: One end of the junction fails to match germline, which may point to a read error. The chain couples TRBV7-9 to TRBJ2-7, with TRBD2 matching 8 bases. CDR1 and CDR2 (germline): SEHNR, FQNEAQ (reference sequence). The CDR3 has 14 residues. CDR3: CASSNPGSGGEPYF. CDR3 nucleotides: TGTGCCAGCAGCAACCCAGGGTCCGGGGGGGAGCCGTACTTC.

This clonotype was observed a handful of times. V is TRBV3-1 and J is TRBJ1-2; D possibly corresponds to TRBD1 (5 bases). V gave up 1 base and J gave up 4 bases, with 10 bases separating them. The CDR3 has 14 residues. CDR1 and CDR2 (germline): LGHDT, YNNKEL (reference sequence). CDR3 in DNA: TGTGCCAGCAGCCAAGGCGAGGGGAGCTATGGCTACACCTTC. This sequence encodes CASSQGEGSYGYTF.

The rearrangement uses TRBV25-1 and TRBJ2-4; TRBD1 is a possible D gene (5 bases). The DNA matches TRBJ2-7 better at its end, which makes the J call doubtful. The CDR3 contains 14 residues. Germline CDR1 reads MGHDK; CDR2 reads SYGVNS. The CDR3 is CASSEAAGPYEQYF. The CDR3 DNA reads TGTGCCAGCAGTGAGGCGGCAGGGCCCTACGAGCAGTACTTC.

This chain uses TRBV4-1 with TRBJ2-2, with D perhaps matching TRBD2 (5 bases). The CDR3 is 16 amino acids. The V gene's germline CDR1 is MGHRA and CDR2 YSYEKL. V lost 0 bases, J lost 1 base, and 9 bases lay in between. The CDR3 protein is CASSQDWRVNTGELFF. The CDR3 coding sequence is TGCGCCAGCAGCCAAGATTGGCGGGTGAACACCGGGGAGCTGTTTTTT.

This clonotype was seen a handful of times. The chain employs TRBV4-3 and TRBJ1-2; D is undetermined. CDR1 and CDR2 (germline): LGHNA, YSLEER. V was trimmed by 0 bases and J by 2 bases, leaving 16 bases between them. The CDR3 runs to 17 residues. The CDR3 sequence is CASSQDLVGQENYGYTF. Here the CDR3 DNA reads TGCGCCAGCAGCCAAGATTTAGTAGGCCAAGAAAACTATGGCTACACCTTC.